This passage covers 18 T cell receptor beta chains from one sample sequenced in a study of CD8 T cells in Susac syndrome. A quantity of about 0.5 to 1 ug RNA underwent reverse transcription using random hexamers. From the immunoSEQ multiplex PCR reads, TCRdb called clonotypes with MiXCR, one entry per CDR3 protein. The data hold 150,000 to 200,000 distinct CDR3 sequences, with approximately 93% observed a single time. The source material was CD4+ T cells from PBMCs. The receptors derive from a human donor with multiple sclerosis.

This chain uses TRBV14 with TRBJ2-1; D is undetermined. CDR3 length equals 17 residues. Germline V lookup: CDR1 SGHDN, CDR2 FVKESK. V was shortened by 0 bases and J by 0 bases, with 12 bases between the two germline ends. CDR3 loop: CASSQDSWSHSYNEQFF. In nucleotides, the CDR3 is TGTGCCAGCAGCCAAGATTCATGGTCCCACTCCTACAATGAGCAGTTCTTC.

The chain combines TRBV18 with TRBJ1-3; TRBD1 agrees at 12 bases. The ends lost 1 base at V and 0 bases at J; junction bases unmatched: 10. In germline, CDR1 is KGHSH, CDR2 LQKENI. The CDR3 is made up of 20 amino acids. CDR3 amino acids: CASSPRRDRGPISSGNTIYF. The CDR3 nucleotides read TGTGCCAGCTCACCACGCCGGGACAGGGGGCCTATTAGCTCTGGAAACACCATATATTTT.

The CDR3 region has the DNA TGTGCCAGCCGACCTCGGGCAGGGAGTATGAACACTGAAGCTTTCTTT. Amino acid sequence: CASRPRAGSMNTEAFF. The V gene is TRBV6-6, the J gene TRBJ1-1, with D possibly being TRBD1 (5 bases). CDR1 is MNHNY, CDR2 SVGAGI, per germline (reference sequence). This CDR3 is 16 amino acids long. Trimming removed 8 bases at V and 0 bases at J, with 19 bases between.

The genes are TRBV24-1 and TRBJ1-2; D gene unclear. The CDR3 totals 11 residues. V lost 9 bases, J lost 2 bases, and 6 bases lay in between. In germline, CDR1 is KGHDR, CDR2 SFDVKD. CDR3 residues: CATRGNYGYTF. DNA of the CDR3: TGTGCCACCCGGGGAAACTATGGCTACACCTTC.

The rearrangement joins TRBV12-3 or TRBV12-4 to TRBJ2-1; TRBD2 matches 7 bases. Losses at the gene ends were 1 base for V and 3 bases for J; bases not matched to a gene: 3. The CDR3 is made up of 15 amino acids. CDR3 amino acids: CASSLVASGYNEQFF. CDR3 nucleotide sequence: TGTGCCAGCAGTTTAGTGGCTAGCGGCTACAATGAGCAGTTCTTC.

The CDR3 region has the DNA TGTGCCAGCTCTCCTCGGTCTCAGGAAACTGAAGCTTTCTTT. Residues: CASSPRSQETEAFF. V and J are TRBV18 and TRBJ1-1; unclear D gene. In germline, CDR1 is KGHSH, CDR2 LQKENI. The V gene lost 6 bases and the J gene lost 5 bases, with 16 bases spanning the gap. The CDR3 contains 14 residues.

V gene TRBV6-6 combines with J gene TRBJ2-5; D is unresolved. CDR1 and CDR2 from the germline V gene are MNHNY and SVGAGI (reference sequence). This CDR3 region has 11 residues. Between the trimmed V and J ends, which lost 11 bases and 5 bases, there was a span of 12 bases. This CDR3 reads CAAQGWETQYF. In DNA, the CDR3 is TGTGCCGCTCAAGGGTGGGAGACCCAGTACTTC.

This clonotype has only a few counts. The chain carries TRBV20-1 and TRBJ2-7; the D gene is possibly TRBD2 (6 bases). The CDR3 runs to 12 residues. Trimming cost V 4 bases and J 3 bases, with 10 bases left between them. The germline CDR1 and CDR2 sequences are DFQATT and SNEGSKA (reference sequence). CDR3 sequence reads: CSAIGTLYEQYF. CDR3 nucleotide sequence: TGCAGTGCTATTGGGACTCTCTACGAGCAGTACTTC.

The chain joins TRBV5-4 to TRBJ1-4; TRBD1 might be the D (6 bases). This CDR3 region has 13 residues. Germline V CDR1 and CDR2: SGHNT, YYREEE (reference sequence). With 4 bases removed from V and 6 bases from J, the gap between germline ends came to 10 bases. The CDR3 DNA reads TGTGCCAGCAGCCCCGGGACACATGAAAAACTGTTTTTT. Translating it yields CASSPGTHEKLFF.

The J gene is TRBJ1-3, the V gene TRBV20-1; no definite D call. The CDR3 has 13 amino acids. Trimming removed 3 bases from V and 3 bases from J, with 9 bases in between. Germline lookup yields CDR1 DFQATT and CDR2 SNEGSKA (reference sequence). This chain's CDR3 is CSARRQNGNTIYF. The CDR3 DNA is TGCAGTGCTAGGCGGCAGAATGGAAACACCATATATTTT.

CDR3 amino acids: CATSRAAPREGQFF. CDR3 nucleotides: TGTGCCACCAGCAGAGCAGCCCCCCGGGAAGGGCAGTTCTTC. The chain uses TRBV15 and TRBJ2-1; perhaps TRBD2 as D (5 bases). CDR3 length equals 14 residues. V shed 1 base and J shed 12 bases, with 16 bases lying between them. Germline CDR1 is LNHNV and CDR2 is YYDKDF (reference sequence).

This chain uses TRBV5-1 with TRBJ1-3; D is unresolved. This CDR3 is built from 15 residues. The V end was cut by 4 bases, the J end by 0 bases, with 11 bases between. Germline lookup yields CDR1 SGHRS and CDR2 YFSETQ. The CDR3 region has the DNA TGCGCCAGCAGCACCGACGGAAGCTCTGGAAACACCATATATTTT. Translation gives CASSTDGSSGNTIYF.

The gene calls are TRBV20-1 and TRBJ1-5; TRBD1 might be the D (6 bases). Trimming pared 5 bases from V and 5 bases from J, leaving 13 bases between. This CDR3 has 13 amino acids. Germline V lookup: CDR1 DFQATT, CDR2 SNEGSKA (reference sequence). The DNA for the CDR3 is TGCAGTGCTCCGTCGCCAGGGGATCAGCCCCAGCATTTT. Protein product: CSAPSPGDQPQHF.

This clonotype was seen once. The chain carries TRBV10-3 and TRBJ2-2; possible D gene TRBD2, 5 bases. The V and J ends lost 4 bases and 4 bases respectively, with 10 bases between them. Germline V gene sequence: CDR1 ENHRY, CDR2 SYGVKD. This CDR3 is built from 14 residues. The CDR3 nucleotides are TGTGCCATCAGTGGATCGGGAAGCACCGGGGAGCTGTTTTTT. Its translation is CAISGSGSTGELFF.

The CDR3 nucleotides are TGCAGCATAGACAGGGGGCCCACCGGGAACATTCAGTACTTC. Its translation is CSIDRGPTGNIQYF. The chain uses TRBV20-1 and TRBJ2-4; 10 positions agree with TRBD1. The CDR3 has 14 amino acids. The germline CDR1 and CDR2 sequences are DFQATT and SNEGSKA (reference sequence).

V and J are TRBV27 and TRBJ2-2; 7 positions match TRBD2. The germline V gene encodes CDR1 MNHEY and CDR2 SMNVEV (reference sequence). The CDR3 runs 13 residues. The trim removed 6 bases at V and 6 bases at J, leaving 4 bases unmatched. The chain's CDR3 is CASSPGGAGELFF. The CDR3 DNA reads as TGTGCCAGCAGCCCGGGAGGAGCCGGGGAGCTGTTTTTT.

This chain connects TRBV28 to TRBJ2-7; TRBD2 is a possible D gene (5 bases). The V gene lost 7 bases and the J gene lost 6 bases, with 16 bases spanning the gap. Germline V CDR1 and CDR2: MDHEN, SYDVKM. The CDR3 extends over 13 amino acids. The CDR3 loop is CASISLLGGEQYF. In DNA, the CDR3 is TGTGCCAGCATTTCCCTCTTAGGAGGCGAGCAGTACTTC.

The chain combines TRBV29-1 with TRBJ2-1; 8 bases match TRBD1. After removal of 6 bases from V and 3 bases from J, the junction contained 4 bases not matched to a gene. Germline CDR1 reads SQVTM; CDR2 reads ANQGSEA. This CDR3 contains 13 residues. The CDR3 loop is CSVDRANYNEQFF. CDR3 coding DNA: TGCAGCGTGGACAGGGCTAACTACAATGAGCAGTTCTTC.